These T cell receptor beta chains were read from a single sample in a study of cytomegalovirus exposure and HLA in healthy donors. The repertoire was sequenced with immunoSEQ multiplex PCR; TCRdb's copy has only in-frame clones and lacks some. The sample consists of some 99,000 clones, 76% of them appearing once. The sample consisted of PBMCs. These receptors all stem from a man between 35 and 55 years old in good health and CMV-seronegative. Each CDR3 is given with its conserved first and last residue. The order of the fields is clone size, J gene, V gene, CDR3 protein. Some rows mark clone size as missing; the rest say once, few, many or name a class of expanded clone.

>-|TRBJ1-1|TRBV7-9
CSSSLGGTTAFF
>-|TRBJ2-3|TRBV18
CATSGTGLALTTDTQYF
>-|TRBJ2-1|TRBV27
CASSLGLGGGGSNEQFF
>-|TRBJ2-5|TRBV7-2
CASTAGAQQETQYF
>-|TRBJ2-7|TRBV10-1
CASSSQGTYEQYF
>-|TRBJ2-5|TRBV25-1
CASSAPGVETQYF
>-|TRBJ2-1|TRBV7-9
CASSFSGGLRGNEQFF
>-|TRBJ1-1|TRBV28
CASSPGSALNTEAFF
>-|TRBJ2-5|TRBV7-8
CASSSGLTQETQYF
>few|TRBJ2-7|TRBV19
CASSISPAGGYEQYF
>-|TRBJ1-4|TRBV10-3
CATWGGIGEKLFF
>few|TRBJ2-2|TRBV2
CASLSGRGAGELFF
>few|TRBJ1-5|TRBV5-1
CASSLGAGNQPQHF
>-|TRBJ2-7|TRBV19
CASSLSWDSHNSYEQYF
>few|TRBJ1-3|TRBV10-3
CAISAITDGNTIYF
>-|TRBJ1-3|TRBV7-2
CASRPQGGGGLVIGNTIYF
>-|TRBJ2-7|TRBV6-1
CASSDVRTGGSYEQYF
>-|TRBJ1-3|TRBV5-4
CASSFTGFGNTIYF
>-|TRBJ1-3|TRBV9
CASSPRRRNTIYF
>few|TRBJ2-7|TRBV6-1
CASGGLATTYEQYF
>-|TRBJ2-7|TRBV7-2
CASSLVSSGTYEQYF
>-|TRBJ2-2|TRBV6-4
CASRRDYNTGELFF
>-|TRBJ2-5|TRBV19
CASSTHRGGGETQYF
>once|TRBJ2-2|TRBV4-1
CASSQDYRGRLTGELFF
>-|TRBJ1-5|TRBV30
CALSRDSPNQPQHF
>-|TRBJ2-5|TRBV11-2
CASSSLPGTSGSVRETQYF
>-|TRBJ2-1|TRBV5-4
CASSSGGSYNEQFF
>-|-|TRBV5-1
CASSWELAGAAEQYF
>-|TRBJ2-3|TRBV7-8
CASSLAGGFRTDTQYF
>once|TRBJ1-2|TRBV9
CASSVEVKGQGGGYTF
>-|TRBJ1-1|TRBV9
CASSPELMTGALTEAFF
>-|TRBJ1-1|TRBV4-2
CASSQGTGEAGDTEAFF